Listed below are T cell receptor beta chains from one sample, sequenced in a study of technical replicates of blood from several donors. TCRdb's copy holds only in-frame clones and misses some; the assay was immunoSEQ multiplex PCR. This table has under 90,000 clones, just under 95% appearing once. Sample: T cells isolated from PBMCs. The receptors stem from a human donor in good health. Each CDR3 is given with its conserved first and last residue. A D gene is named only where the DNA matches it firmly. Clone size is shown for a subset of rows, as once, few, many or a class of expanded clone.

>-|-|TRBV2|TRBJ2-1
TGTGCCAGCAGAGCCCAGGGGGGCTCCTACAATGAGCAGTTCTTC
CASRAQGGSYNEQFF
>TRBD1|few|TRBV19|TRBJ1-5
TGTGCCAGTAGGGGACAGGTCAATCAGCCCCAGCATTTT
CASRGQVNQPQHF
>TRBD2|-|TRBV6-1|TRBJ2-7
TGTGCCAGCAGTGAAGGACTAGCGGGGGGAAAGCAGTACTTC
CASSEGLAGGKQYF
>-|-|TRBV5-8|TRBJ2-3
TGTGCCAGCACCCCCTTTGGGGGGGCTGGGGATACGCAGTATTTT
CASTPFGGAGDTQYF
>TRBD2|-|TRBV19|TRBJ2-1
TGTGCCAGTAGTATACTTTTGACTCTAGCGGGATCCGGCAATGAGCAGTTCTTC
CASSILLTLAGSGNEQFF
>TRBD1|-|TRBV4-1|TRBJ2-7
TGCGCCAGCAGCCAAGATTTAAGGACAGGGGGCTTGGGCGAGCAGTACTTC
CASSQDLRTGGLGEQYF
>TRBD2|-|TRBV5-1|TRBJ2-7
TGCGCCAGCAGCTTGGATAGTCTAACGGGGGGTTTCTACGAGCAGTACTTC
CASSLDSLTGGFYEQYF
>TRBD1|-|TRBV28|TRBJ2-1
TGTGCCACTATAGACAGGGTTTACAATGAGCAGTTCTTC
CATIDRVYNEQFF
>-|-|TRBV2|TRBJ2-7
TGTGCCAGCAGTTCACAAGGGGCCTCCTACGAGCAGTACTTC
CASSSQGASYEQYF
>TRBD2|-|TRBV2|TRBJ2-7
TGTGCCAGCACGGAGGGGCGCGGGGGTCAAAAGCAGTACTTC
CASTEGRGGQKQYF
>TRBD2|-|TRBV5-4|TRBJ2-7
TGTGCCAGCAGTTTAGGCGGGAGCCTTAAAGAGCAGTACTTC
CASSLGGSLKEQYF
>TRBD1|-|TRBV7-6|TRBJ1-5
TGTGCCAGCAGCTTAACAGGGGATAGCAATCAGCCCCAGCATTTT
CASSLTGDSNQPQHF
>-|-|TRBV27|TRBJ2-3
TGTGCCAGCGGCCGCCTAGCCGGAGCCACAGATACGCAGTATTTT
CASGRLAGATDTQYF